The T cell receptor beta chain described here comes from a study of shared clonotypes between healthy human individuals. Notes on the study in general: Approximately 4.6% of naive CD4 clonotypes were shared across a few donors. A reduction in generation probabilities was seen for non-shared clonotypes relative to those shared by all four donors. Only blood samples were collected, and tissue repertoires likely differ.

Assay used: immunoSEQ multiplex PCR; TCRdb lists only in-frame clones, some missing. The sample lists some 2,100,000 clones; roughly 95% were seen once. The study separated CD4+ cells into CD45RA+ naive and CD45RA-negative memory subsets. Unmatched junction bases numbered 5, after V lost 0 bases and J lost 8 bases. CDR3 length equals 13 residues. CDR1 is GTSNPN and CDR2 is SVGIG in the germline V gene (reference sequence). A note on this clone: Its target is unknown.

This TCR was sampled from a man in his late teens or twenties in good health. The sample was naive CD4+ T cells sorted from blood. The subset is: CD45RA+ positively selected. V is TRBV30 and J is TRBJ1-2; 8 bases are a match to TRBD1. The chain's CDR3 is CAWSVIGTGGYTF. Here the CDR3 DNA reads TGTGCCTGGAGTGTAATAGGGACAGGAGGCTACACCTTC.